This T cell receptor (beta chain) was sequenced for a study of Ad26.COV2.S vaccination and SARS-CoV-2 variants. As for treatment: 15 to 20 received Ad26.COV2.S at low or high dose, single or two shots; 5 received placebo; per-sample allocation not given. Samples came from day 63 after the first vaccine or placebo injection. Within Boston, the person who donated was an adult of 18-55 years. TCRdb keeps only in-frame clones here, not all; method: immunoSEQ multiplex PCR. Here the sample spans about 680,000 clones, roughly nine tenths being singletons. The clonotype comes from a person between 18 and 60 years old who received the Ad26.COV2.S COVID-19 vaccine or a placebo. Sequencing used peripheral blood, obtained in a trial of Ad26.COV2.S vaccine versus placebo.

The CDR3 loop is CSVTDRFNQPQHF. In DNA form, the CDR3 reads TGCAGCGTCACAGACAGGTTTAATCAGCCCCAGCATTTT. This chain joins TRBV29-1 and TRBJ1-5; D is possibly TRBD1 (6 bases). This CDR3 spans 13 amino acids. With 6 bases removed from V and 4 bases from J, the gap between germline ends came to 13 bases. CDR1 and CDR2 (germline): SQVTM, ANQGSEA.